Given below is one TCR beta chain in context. This sample is part of a study of cytomegalovirus exposure and HLA in healthy donors. V was pared by 6 bases and J by 4 bases, with 16 bases between. This CDR3 has 14 amino acids. Germline-derived CDR1 and CDR2 are SGDLS and YYNGEE. 13 Jbeta primers and 60 Vbeta primers were used for the PCR. Profiling relied on immunoSEQ multiplex PCR, and the TCRdb table lists in-frame clones only, not all of them. The sample consists of approximately 40,000 clones, 82% of them appearing once. Sequencing was performed on PBMCs. The sequence was collected from a woman aged 18-29 years in good health and CMV-seropositive. The rearrangement uses TRBV9 and TRBJ1-2, with D perhaps matching TRBD1 (5 bases). The CDR3 reads CASNTMGLSYGYTF. The DNA for the CDR3 is TGTGCCAGCAATACTATGGGGCTGAGCTATGGCTACACCTTC.